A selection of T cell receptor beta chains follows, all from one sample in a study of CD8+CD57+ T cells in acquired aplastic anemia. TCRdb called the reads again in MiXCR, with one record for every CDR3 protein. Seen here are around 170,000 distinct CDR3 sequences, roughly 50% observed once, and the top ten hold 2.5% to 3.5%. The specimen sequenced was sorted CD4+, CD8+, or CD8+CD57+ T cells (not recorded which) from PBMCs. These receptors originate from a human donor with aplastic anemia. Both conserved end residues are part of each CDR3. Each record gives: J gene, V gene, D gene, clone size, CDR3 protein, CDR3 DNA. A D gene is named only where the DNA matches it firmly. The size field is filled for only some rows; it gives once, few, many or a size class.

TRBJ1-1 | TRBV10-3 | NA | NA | CAISERGSRNTEAFF | TGTGCCATCAGTGAACGGGGGTCTAGGAACACTGAAGCTTTCTTT
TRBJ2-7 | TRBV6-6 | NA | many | CASSYPTRGYEQYF | TGTGCCAGCAGTTACCCAACGCGGGGCTACGAGCAGTACTTC
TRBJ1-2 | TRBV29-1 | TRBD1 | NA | CSVEDRASGGGYTF | TGCAGCGTTGAGGACAGGGCGAGTGGGGGTGGCTACACCTTC
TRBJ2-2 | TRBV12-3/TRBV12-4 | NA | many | CASRPNSNTGELFF | TGTGCCAGCAGACCCAACTCCAACACCGGGGAGCTGTTTTTT
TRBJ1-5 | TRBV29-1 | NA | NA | CSVGTGHSNQPQHF | TGCAGCGTTGGGACCGGCCATAGCAATCAGCCCCAGCATTTT
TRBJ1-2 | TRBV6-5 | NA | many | CASSHRPSYGYTF | TGTGCCAGCAGTCATAGACCTAGCTATGGCTACACCTTC
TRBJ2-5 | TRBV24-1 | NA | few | CATSASRGAEETQYF | TGTGCCACCAGTGCGTCCAGGGGTGCCGAAGAGACCCAGTACTTC
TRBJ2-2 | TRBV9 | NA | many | CASNLDPRANTGELFF | TGTGCCAGCAACCTGGACCCCCGGGCGAACACCGGGGAGCTGTTTTTT
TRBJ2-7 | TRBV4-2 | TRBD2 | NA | CASSQDSGGPWEQYF | TGTGCCAGCAGCCAAGATAGCGGGGGTCCCTGGGAGCAGTACTTC
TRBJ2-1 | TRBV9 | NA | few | CASSVGEGVPYNEQFF | TGTGCCAGCAGCGTTGGGGAGGGGGTTCCCTACAATGAGCAGTTCTTC
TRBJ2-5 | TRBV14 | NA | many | CGRGFAQETQYF | TGTGGTAGGGGTTTCGCCCAAGAGACCCAGTACTTC
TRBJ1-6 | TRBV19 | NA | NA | CASSTQGISPLHF | TGTGCCAGTAGTACACAGGGAATTTCACCCCTCCACTTT
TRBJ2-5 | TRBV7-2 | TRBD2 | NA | CASRPDLAGGGTQYF | TGTGCCAGCAGACCCGATCTAGCGGGGGGAGGAACCCAGTACTTC